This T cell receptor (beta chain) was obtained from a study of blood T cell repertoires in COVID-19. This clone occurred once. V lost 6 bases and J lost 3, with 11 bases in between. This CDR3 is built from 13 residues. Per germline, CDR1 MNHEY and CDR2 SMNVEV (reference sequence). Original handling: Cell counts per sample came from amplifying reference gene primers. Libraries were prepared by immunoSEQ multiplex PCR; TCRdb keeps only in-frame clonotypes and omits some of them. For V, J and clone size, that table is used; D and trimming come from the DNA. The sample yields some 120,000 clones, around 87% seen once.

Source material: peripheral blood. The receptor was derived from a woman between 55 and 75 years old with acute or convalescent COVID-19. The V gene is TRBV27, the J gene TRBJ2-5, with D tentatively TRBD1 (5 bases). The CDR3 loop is CASRPQVEETQYF. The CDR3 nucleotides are TGTGCCAGCAGACCACAGGTGGAAGAGACCCAGTACTTC.